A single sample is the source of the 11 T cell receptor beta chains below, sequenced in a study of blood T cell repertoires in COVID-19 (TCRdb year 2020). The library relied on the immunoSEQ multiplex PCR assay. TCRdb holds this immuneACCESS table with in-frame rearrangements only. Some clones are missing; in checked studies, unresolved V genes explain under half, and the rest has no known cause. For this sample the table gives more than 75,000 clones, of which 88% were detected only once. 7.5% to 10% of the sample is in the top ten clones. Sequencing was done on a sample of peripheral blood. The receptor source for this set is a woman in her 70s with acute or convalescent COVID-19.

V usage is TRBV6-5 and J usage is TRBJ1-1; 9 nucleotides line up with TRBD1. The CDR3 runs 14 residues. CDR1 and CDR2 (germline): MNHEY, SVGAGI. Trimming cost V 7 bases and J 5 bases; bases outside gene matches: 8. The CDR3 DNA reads TGTGCCAGCACCGTTGACAGGGGGATGACTGAAGCTTTCTTT. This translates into CASTVDRGMTEAFF.

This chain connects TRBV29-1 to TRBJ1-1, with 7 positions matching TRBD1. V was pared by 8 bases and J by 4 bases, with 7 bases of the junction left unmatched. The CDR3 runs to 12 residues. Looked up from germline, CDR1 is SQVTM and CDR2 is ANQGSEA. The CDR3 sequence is CSTRQGLTEAFF. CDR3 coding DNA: TGCAGCACCCGACAGGGACTCACTGAAGCTTTCTTT.

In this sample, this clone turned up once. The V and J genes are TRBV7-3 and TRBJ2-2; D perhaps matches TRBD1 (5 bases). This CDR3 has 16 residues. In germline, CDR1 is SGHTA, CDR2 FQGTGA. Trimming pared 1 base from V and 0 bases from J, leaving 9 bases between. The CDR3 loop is CASSLMGLTNTGELFF. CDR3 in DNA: TGTGCCAGCAGCTTAATGGGGCTTACGAACACCGGGGAGCTGTTTTTT.

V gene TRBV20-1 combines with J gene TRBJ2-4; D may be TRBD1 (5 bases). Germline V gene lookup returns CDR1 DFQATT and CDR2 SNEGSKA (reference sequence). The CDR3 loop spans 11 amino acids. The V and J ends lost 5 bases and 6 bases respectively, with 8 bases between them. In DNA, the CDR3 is TGCAGTGCTCGCCAGGGAAACATTCAGTACTTC. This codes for CSARQGNIQYF.

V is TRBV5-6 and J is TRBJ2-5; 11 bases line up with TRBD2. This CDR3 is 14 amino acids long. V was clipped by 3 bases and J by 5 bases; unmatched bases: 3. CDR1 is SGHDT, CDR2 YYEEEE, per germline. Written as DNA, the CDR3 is TGTGCCAGCAGCTCGCGGACTAGCGGGGAGACCCAGTACTTC. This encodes CASSSRTSGETQYF.

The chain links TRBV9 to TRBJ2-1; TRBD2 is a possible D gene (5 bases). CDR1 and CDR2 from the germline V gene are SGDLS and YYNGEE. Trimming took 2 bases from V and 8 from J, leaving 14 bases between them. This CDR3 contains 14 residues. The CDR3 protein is CASSVAGKWDEQFF. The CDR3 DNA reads TGTGCCAGCAGCGTGGCCGGGAAATGGGATGAGCAGTTCTTC.

CDR3: CASSLKLIQGAGATEAFF. CDR3 DNA: TGTGCCAGCTCACTCAAATTAATACAGGGCGCGGGGGCCACTGAAGCTTTCTTT. The rearrangement uses TRBV18 and TRBJ1-1; weak D call: TRBD1 (6 bases). The CDR3 loop spans 18 amino acids. V gave up 4 bases and J gave up 4 bases, with 25 bases separating them. Germline CDR1 reads KGHSH; CDR2 reads LQKENI.

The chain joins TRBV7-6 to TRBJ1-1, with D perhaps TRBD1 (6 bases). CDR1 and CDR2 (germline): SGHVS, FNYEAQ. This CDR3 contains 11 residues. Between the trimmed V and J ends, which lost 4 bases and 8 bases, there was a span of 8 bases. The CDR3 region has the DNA TGTGCCAGCAGCTCCGACAGGGAAGCTTTCTTT. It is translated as CASSSDREAFF. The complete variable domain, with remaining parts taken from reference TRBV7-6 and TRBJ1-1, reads GAGVSQSPRYKVTKRGQDVALRCDPISGHVSLYWYRQALGQGPEFLTYFNYEAQQDKSGLPNDRFSAERPEGSISTLTIQRTEQRDSAMYRCASSSDREAFFGQGTRLTVV.

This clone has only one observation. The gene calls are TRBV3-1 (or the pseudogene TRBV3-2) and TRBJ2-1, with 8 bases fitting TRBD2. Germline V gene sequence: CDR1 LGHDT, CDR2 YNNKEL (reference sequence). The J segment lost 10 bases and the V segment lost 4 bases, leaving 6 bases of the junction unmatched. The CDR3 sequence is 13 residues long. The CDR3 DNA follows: TGTGCCAGCAGCCTAGCGGGAACGGGGGAGCAGTTCTTC. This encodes CASSLAGTGEQFF.

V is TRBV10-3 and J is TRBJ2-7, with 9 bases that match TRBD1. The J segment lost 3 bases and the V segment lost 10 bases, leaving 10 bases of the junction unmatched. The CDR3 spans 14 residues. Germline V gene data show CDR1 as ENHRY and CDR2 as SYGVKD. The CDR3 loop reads CASGTGSFDYEQYF. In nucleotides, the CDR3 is TGTGCCAGCGGGACAGGGTCATTCGACTACGAGCAGTACTTC.

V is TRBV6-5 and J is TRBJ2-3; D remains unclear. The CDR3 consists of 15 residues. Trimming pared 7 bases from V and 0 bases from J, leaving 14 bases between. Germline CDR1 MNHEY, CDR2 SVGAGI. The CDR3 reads CASNGQVSSTDTQYF. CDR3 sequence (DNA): TGTGCCAGCAATGGGCAAGTCTCTAGCACAGATACGCAGTATTTT.